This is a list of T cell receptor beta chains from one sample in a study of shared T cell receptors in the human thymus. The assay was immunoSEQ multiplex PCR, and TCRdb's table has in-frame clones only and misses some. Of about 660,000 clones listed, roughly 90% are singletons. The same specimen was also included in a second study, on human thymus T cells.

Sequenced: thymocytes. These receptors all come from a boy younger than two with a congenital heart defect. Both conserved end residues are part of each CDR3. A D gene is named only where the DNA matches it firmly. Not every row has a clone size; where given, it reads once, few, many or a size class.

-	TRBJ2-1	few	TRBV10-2	TGCGCCAGCAGGAGTACGGGGGTACCCTACAATGAGCAGTTCTTC	CASRSTGVPYNEQFF
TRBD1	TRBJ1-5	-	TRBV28	TGTGCCAGCAGTCCACCGGGACAGCTATCCAATCAGCCCCAGCATTTT	CASSPPGQLSNQPQHF
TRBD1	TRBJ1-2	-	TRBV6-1	TGTGCCAGCACGACAGGGAACTATGGCTACACCTTC	CASTTGNYGYTF
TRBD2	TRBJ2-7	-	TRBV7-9	TGTGCCAGCAGCCGCGTCAGCGGGAGACCTTACGAGCAGTACTTC	CASSRVSGRPYEQYF
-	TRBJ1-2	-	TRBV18	TGTGCCAGCTCACAGGGAGGGGGCTATGGCTACACCTTC	CASSQGGGYGYTF
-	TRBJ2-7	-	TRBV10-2	TGCGCCAGCAGCTTCCGACAGAACGAGCAGTACTTC	CASSFRQNEQYF
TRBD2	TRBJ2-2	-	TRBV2	TGTGCCAGCAGTGAACGGACTAGCGGGAAAGTCGGGGAGCTGTTTTTT	CASSERTSGKVGELFF
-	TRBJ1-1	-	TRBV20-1	TGCAGTGCTAGGGGCGTCACTGAAGCTTTCTTT	CSARGVTEAFF
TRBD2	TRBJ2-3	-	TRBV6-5	TGTGCCAGCAGTAATGGACTAGCGAGAACAGATACGCAGTATTTT	CASSNGLARTDTQYF
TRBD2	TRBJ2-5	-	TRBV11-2	TGTGCCAGCAGCTGTAGCGTAGTTCAGCGGGAGATAGTCGGAGAGACCCAGTACTTC	CASSCSVVQREIVGETQYF
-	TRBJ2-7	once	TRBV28	TGTGCCAGCAGTGATCCTCACGCAGAATACGAGCAGTACTTC	CASSDPHAEYEQYF
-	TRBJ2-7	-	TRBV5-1	TGCGCCAGCAGCTCCGGACGGGGATTTCCTTCCTACGAGCAGTACTTC	CASSSGRGFPSYEQYF
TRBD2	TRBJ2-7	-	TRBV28	TGTGCCAGCAGTCCTCTAGCGGGAGGGAAGGGTGAGCAGTACTTC	CASSPLAGGKGEQYF
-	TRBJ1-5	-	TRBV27	TGTGCCAGCAGTTTGGGTGGAGGGGCAGGGAGTCAGCCCCAGCATTTT	CASSLGGGAGSQPQHF
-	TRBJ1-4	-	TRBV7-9	TGTGCCAGCAGCTTATCGCCGACAACCCCTTTTGAAAAACTGTTTTTT	CASSLSPTTPFEKLFF
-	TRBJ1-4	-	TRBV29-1	TGCGGCGTTGAGACTACAGGGCGAGCTAATGAAAAACTGTTTTTT	CGVETTGRANEKLFF
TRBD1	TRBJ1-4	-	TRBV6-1	TGTGCCAGCAGTGAGAGGACAGGGGAAGAAAAACTGTTTTTT	CASSERTGEEKLFF
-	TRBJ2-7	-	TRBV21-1	TGTGCCAGCAGTCGGGACAGGGAACACTACGAGCAGTACTTC	CASSRDREHYEQYF
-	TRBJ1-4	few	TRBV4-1	TGCGCCAGCAGCCAAGGTCGGGATGCAACTAATGAAAAACTGTTTTTT	CASSQGRDATNEKLFF
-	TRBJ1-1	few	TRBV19	TGTGCCAGTAGCTCGCGGGACACTGAAGCTTTCTTT	CASSSRDTEAFF
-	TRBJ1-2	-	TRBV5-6	TGTGCCAGCGGTGAGGGAGGGAACCCAAAATTGTATGGCTACACCTTC	CASGEGGNPKLYGYTF
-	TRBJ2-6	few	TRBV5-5	TGTGCCAGCAGCTTGGGACAGGATACTGGGGCCAACGTCCTGACTTTC	CASSLGQDTGANVLTF
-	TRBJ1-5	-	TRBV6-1	TGTGCCAGCAGTGACCCAGTAACAGCCCTGGCCCAGCATTTT	CASSDPVTALAQHF
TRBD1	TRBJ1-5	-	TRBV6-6	TGTGCCAGCAGCAGAAACAGGGGGTCTCAGCCCCAGCATTTT	CASSRNRGSQPQHF
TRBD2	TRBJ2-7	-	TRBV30	TGTGCCTGGGAACGGGGGTCGGGACTAGCCGCCCGGTGGCAGTACTTC	CAWERGSGLAARWQYF
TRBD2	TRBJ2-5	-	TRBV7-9	TGTGCCAGCAGCTCGACTAGCGGGAGATCCCAAGAGACCCAGTACTTC	CASSSTSGRSQETQYF
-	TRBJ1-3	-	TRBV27	TGTGCCAGCAGCTTTGCCGGCGAACACCCGAGGTCTGGAAACACCATATATTTT	CASSFAGEHPRSGNTIYF
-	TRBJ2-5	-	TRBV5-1	TGCGCCAGCAGCTTGGCCAGGTTAGAGACCCAGTACTTC	CASSLARLETQYF
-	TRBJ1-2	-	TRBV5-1	TGCGCCAGCAGCTTGGCCCACGGGGTAACTAACTATGGCTACACCTTC	CASSLAHGVTNYGYTF
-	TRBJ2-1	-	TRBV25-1	TGTGCCAGCAGTGAGGACTGCTCCTACAATGAGCAGTTCTTC	CASSEDCSYNEQFF
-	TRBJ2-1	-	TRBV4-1	TGCGCCAGCAGCCAAGTTTACCCGGGAGACTACAATGAGCAGTTCTTC	CASSQVYPGDYNEQFF
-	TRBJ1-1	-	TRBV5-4	TGTGCCAGCAGCTTTCGGGGGGGAAATGACACTGAAGCTTTCTTT	CASSFRGGNDTEAFF
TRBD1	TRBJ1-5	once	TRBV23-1	TGCGCCAGCCACGGGACAGGGCCTAATCAGCCCCAGCATTTT	CASHGTGPNQPQHF
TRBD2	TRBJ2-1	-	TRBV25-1	TGTGCCAGCAGTGGACGAGCGGGACCCTACAATGAGCAGTTCTTC	CASSGRAGPYNEQFF
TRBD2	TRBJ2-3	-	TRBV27	TGTGCCAGCAGTTTAAAGAATAGCGGGAGGGGCACAGATACGCAGTATTTT	CASSLKNSGRGTDTQYF
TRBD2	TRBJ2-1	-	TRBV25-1	TGTGCCAGCAGTCTACCTACCGGGACTAGCGGGAGTAATGAGCAGTTCTTC	CASSLPTGTSGSNEQFF
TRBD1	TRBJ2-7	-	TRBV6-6	TGTGCCAGCAGTCTGGTAGACGGGACAGGCGAGCAGTACTTC	CASSLVDGTGEQYF
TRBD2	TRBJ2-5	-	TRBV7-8	TGTGCCAGCATTCGGGGGGGGGTACCCATCCAAGAGACCCAGTACTTC	CASIRGGVPIQETQYF
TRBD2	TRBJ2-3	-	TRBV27	TGTGCCAGCAGTCAACTAGCGGGAGTCGGGAATACGCAGTATTTT	CASSQLAGVGNTQYF
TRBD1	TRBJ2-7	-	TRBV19	TGTGCCAGTAGTATCCATTGGGGACAGCCCTCCTACGAGCAGTACTTC	CASSIHWGQPSYEQYF
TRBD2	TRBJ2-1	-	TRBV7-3	TGTGCCAGCAGCTTATTTACGGGAGGCCGCCTTTGGACCTACAATGAGCAGTTCTTC	CASSLFTGGRLWTYNEQFF
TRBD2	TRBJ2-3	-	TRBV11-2	TGTGCCAGCGGGGACGGACTAGCACGACTCCGTGCTAGCACAGATACGCAGTATTTT	CASGDGLARLRASTDTQYF
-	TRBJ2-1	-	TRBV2	TGTGCCAGCAGTGCTAGGGAGGACGCATACAATGAGCAGTTCTTC	CASSAREDAYNEQFF
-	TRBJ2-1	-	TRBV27	TGTGCCAGCAGTCGGGTCTACAATGAGCAGTTCTTC	CASSRVYNEQFF
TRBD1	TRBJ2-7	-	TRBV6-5	TGTGCCAGCAGTTACTCGGGACAGGGGGCCTCCTACGAGCAGTACTTC	CASSYSGQGASYEQYF
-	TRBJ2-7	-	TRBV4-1	TGCGCCAGCAGCCAAGGGACGGGGGACCACGAGCAGTACTTC	CASSQGTGDHEQYF
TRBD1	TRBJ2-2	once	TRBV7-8	TGTGCCAGCAGCCGCCGGGACAGGGGGCGGACCGGGGAGCTGTTTTTT	CASSRRDRGRTGELFF
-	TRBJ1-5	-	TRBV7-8	TGTGCCAGCAGCTTAGCCCCCCCGCGGGGGAAGAGCAATCAGCCCCAGCATTTT	CASSLAPPRGKSNQPQHF
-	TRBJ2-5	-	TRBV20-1	TGCAGTGAGTTACAGGGCGAGACCCAGTACTTC	CSELQGETQYF
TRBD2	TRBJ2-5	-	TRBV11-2	TGTGCCAGCAGCAATCAAACTAGCGGGAGGCATGAGGAGACCCAGTACTTC	CASSNQTSGRHEETQYF
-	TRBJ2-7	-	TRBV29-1	TGCAGCGTTGGGGAGACCTACAGCTCCTACGAGCAGTACTTC	CSVGETYSSYEQYF
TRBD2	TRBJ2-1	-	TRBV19	TGTGCCAGTAGTATGGCGGGACTAGCGATCAGAGGGCGTAATGAGCAGTTCTTC	CASSMAGLAIRGRNEQFF
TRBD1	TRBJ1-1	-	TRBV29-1	TGCAGCGTTGAAACGGGACAGGGGTTACCTGAAGCTTTCTTT	CSVETGQGLPEAFF
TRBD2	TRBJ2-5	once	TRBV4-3	TGCGCCAGCAGCCAGGAAAGCGGGAGCGAGAAGTACTTC	CASSQESGSEKYF
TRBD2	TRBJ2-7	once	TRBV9	TGTGCCAGCAGCCCCCCCCCAACTAGCGGGAGGGCCTTTTACGAGCAGTACTTC	CASSPPPTSGRAFYEQYF
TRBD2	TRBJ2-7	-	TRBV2	TGTGCCAGCAGTAACCCCCGCCTAGCGGGAGAGTACCACGAGCAGTACTTC	CASSNPRLAGEYHEQYF
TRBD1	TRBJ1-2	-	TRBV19	TGTGCCAGTATTCAAACTGACAGGGTATCAGGCTACACCTTC	CASIQTDRVSGYTF
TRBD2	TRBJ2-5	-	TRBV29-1	TGCAGCGGGGGTTCTAGCGGGAGGGCCCTCCGGACCCAGTACTTC	CSGGSSGRALRTQYF
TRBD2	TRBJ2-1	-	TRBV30	TGTGCCTGGAGTGTGGGCACACTAGCGGGGCCCTACAATGAGCAGTTCTTC	CAWSVGTLAGPYNEQFF
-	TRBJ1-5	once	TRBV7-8	TGTGCCAGCAGCCCAGGGTGTAGCAATCAGCCCCAGCATTTT	CASSPGCSNQPQHF